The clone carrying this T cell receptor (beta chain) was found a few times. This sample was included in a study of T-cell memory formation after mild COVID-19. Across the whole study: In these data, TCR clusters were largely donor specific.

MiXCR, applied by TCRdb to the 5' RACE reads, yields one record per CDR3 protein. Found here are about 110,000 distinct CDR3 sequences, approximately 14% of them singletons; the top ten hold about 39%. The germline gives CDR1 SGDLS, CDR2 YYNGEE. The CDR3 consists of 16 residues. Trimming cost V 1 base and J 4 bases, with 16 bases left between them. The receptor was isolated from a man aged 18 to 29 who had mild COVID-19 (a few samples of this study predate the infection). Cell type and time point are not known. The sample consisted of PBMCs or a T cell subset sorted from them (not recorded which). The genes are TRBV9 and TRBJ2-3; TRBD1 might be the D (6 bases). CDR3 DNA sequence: TGTGCCAGCAGCGTATTCGGGACAACATCCCCAGATACGCAGTATTTT. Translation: CASSVFGTTSPDTQYF.